Below are 23 T cell receptor beta chains sequenced from a single sample in a study of T cell responses to AZD1222 COVID-19 vaccine. The repertoire was sequenced with immunoSEQ multiplex PCR; TCRdb's copy has only in-frame clones and lacks some. The data show about 74,000 clones, 70% to 90% seen once. The sample here was peripheral blood, taken on day 0 of AZD1222 vaccination. The receptors originated from an adult in good health.

This rearrangement joins TRBV4-1 to TRBJ1-6, with 7 bases identical to TRBD1. The CDR3 has 17 residues. Germline V gene sequence: CDR1 MGHRA, CDR2 YSYEKL. V shed 1 base, J shed 7 bases, and the junction held 10 bases outside the gene matches. The CDR3 loop is CASSQGVWFRGNSPLHF. As DNA, the CDR3 is TGCGCCAGCAGCCAAGGTGTATGGTTCAGGGGGAATTCACCCCTCCACTTT.

The genes are TRBV4-1 and TRBJ2-3, with TRBD2 matching over 10 bases. The junction had 11 bases not matched to a gene; V was cut back by 2 bases and J by 6 bases. The length of the CDR3 is 17 residues. The germline V gene has CDR1 MGHRA and CDR2 YSYEKL. CDR3 region: CASSQKNSGRPPDTQYF. The CDR3 bases are TGCGCCAGCAGCCAAAAAAATAGCGGGAGGCCCCCCGATACGCAGTATTTT.

The chain is built from TRBV19 and TRBJ2-7; perhaps TRBD1 as D (6 bases). V gave up 5 bases and J gave up 3 bases, with 14 bases separating them. The CDR3 is 14 amino acids. Germline CDR1 reads LNHDA; CDR2 reads SQIVND (reference sequence). This CDR3 is CASSPRQAHYEQYF. In DNA, the CDR3 is TGTGCCAGTAGTCCGCGACAGGCACACTACGAGCAGTACTTC.

This clone was seen once. This sequence joins TRBV19 and TRBJ1-2; TRBD1 is a possible D gene (5 bases). The CDR3 runs 15 residues. CDR1 is LNHDA and CDR2 is SQIVND in the germline V gene (reference sequence). V lost 3 bases, J lost 3 bases, and 14 bases lay in between. The CDR3 reads CASSIRRGVDYGYTF. The CDR3 DNA reads TGTGCCAGTAGTATTCGGAGGGGCGTCGACTATGGCTACACCTTC.

V gene TRBV5-1 combines with J gene TRBJ2-1; TRBD2 aligns across 11 bases. Germline CDR1 reads SGHRS; CDR2 reads YFSETQ. After removal of 0 bases from V and 2 bases from J, the junction contained 7 bases not matched to a gene. This CDR3 spans 18 amino acids. CDR3 nucleotide sequence: TGCGCCAGCAGCTTGGCCCTAGGACTAGCGGGCCCCTACAATGAGCAGTTCTTC. Translating gives CASSLALGLAGPYNEQFF.

The chain carries TRBV12-3 or TRBV12-4 and TRBJ2-7; 8 nucleotides agree with TRBD2. Trimming removed 2 bases from V and 9 bases from J; junction bases left unmatched: 0. The CDR3 runs 11 residues. CDR3: CASSLSGRQYF. The CDR3 bases are TGTGCCAGCAGTTTAAGCGGGAGGCAGTACTTC.

The chain combines TRBV24-1 with TRBJ2-2; possibly TRBD1 for D (6 bases). Trimming left V 4 bases short and J 3 bases short, with 11 bases between. CDR3 length: 15 residues. Germline values: CDR1 KGHDR, CDR2 SFDVKD. CDR3 in amino acids: CATSDPAGDTGELFF. The CDR3, as DNA: TGTGCCACCAGTGACCCGGCAGGGGACACCGGGGAGCTGTTTTTT.

The chain employs TRBV28 and TRBJ2-7; 7 nucleotides match TRBD1. V lost 5 bases and J lost 7; bases outside the gene matches: 5. This CDR3 spans 12 amino acids. Germline assignment: CDR1 MDHEN and CDR2 SYDVKM. The DNA of the CDR3 is TGTGCCAGCAGTCTACAGGGGTGGGAGCAGTACTTC. Amino acid sequence: CASSLQGWEQYF.

The V gene is TRBV4-1, the J gene TRBJ1-1; D is unresolved. CDR1 is MGHRA, CDR2 YSYEKL, per germline. V was shortened by 1 base and J by 3 bases, with 12 bases between the two germline ends. This CDR3 comprises 15 residues. CDR3 in amino acids: CASSQVERRDTEAFF. The CDR3 coding sequence is TGCGCCAGCAGCCAAGTCGAAAGGAGGGACACTGAAGCTTTCTTT.

Here the CDR3 DNA reads TGCGCCAGCAGCCAAGTACTCGACAGCGGGGGAAACACCATATATTTT. Protein: CASSQVLDSGGNTIYF. The gene calls are TRBV4-1 and TRBJ1-3; maybe TRBD1 (5 bases). The V end was cut by 1 base, the J end by 4 bases, with 14 bases between. Per the germline V gene, CDR1 is MGHRA and CDR2 is YSYEKL. The CDR3 is 16 amino acids.

V usage is TRBV4-1 and J usage is TRBJ1-1; 7 bases align to TRBD1. The CDR3 spans 13 residues. Germline loops: CDR1 MGHRA, CDR2 YSYEKL. The ends lost 4 bases at V and 6 bases at J; junction bases unmatched: 5. The CDR3 DNA sequence: TGCGCCAGCAGCCCGACAGGGAGGCCTGAAGCTTTCTTT. Residues: CASSPTGRPEAFF.

This chain connects TRBV3-1 (or the pseudogene TRBV3-2) to TRBJ1-5; D might be TRBD1 (6 bases). This CDR3 has 13 residues. V was cut by 3 bases and J by 6 bases, with 9 bases left in between. The germline V gene has CDR1 LGHDT and CDR2 YNNKEL (reference sequence). CDR3 sequence (DNA): TGTGCCAGCAGCCAGGGGGCTGGTCAGCCCCAGCATTTT. Encoded protein: CASSQGAGQPQHF.

This chain connects TRBV29-1 to TRBJ1-6; possible D gene TRBD1, 5 bases. Germline loops: CDR1 SQVTM, CDR2 ANQGSEA. The CDR3 is 13 amino acids. V dropped 4 bases and J dropped 7 bases, with 11 bases sitting between them. The CDR3 region is CSVGDYVNSPLHF. The CDR3 nucleotides read TGCAGCGTTGGGGACTATGTAAATTCACCCCTCCACTTT.

This sequence joins TRBV30 and TRBJ1-5; D perhaps matches TRBD1 (5 bases). The V gene's germline CDR1 is GTSNPN and CDR2 SVGIG (reference sequence). Trimming pared 3 bases from V and 0 bases from J, leaving 9 bases between. This CDR3 is built from 14 residues. DNA for the CDR3: TGTGCCTGGAGGGGGGAGAGTAGCAATCAGCCCCAGCATTTT. Translating it yields CAWRGESSNQPQHF. The complete variable domain, with remaining parts taken from reference TRBV30 and TRBJ1-5, reads SQTIHQWPATLVQPVGSPLSLECTVEGTSNPNLYWYRQAAGRGLQLLFYSVGIGQISSEVPQNLSASRPQDRQFILSSKKLLLSDSGFYLCAWRGESSNQPQHFGDGTRLSIL.

The chain employs TRBV28 and TRBJ2-7, with D tentatively TRBD2 (6 bases). Germline lookup yields CDR1 MDHEN and CDR2 SYDVKM. There are 14 residues in the CDR3. V was pared by 7 bases and J by 4 bases, with 17 bases between. CDR3 protein: CASNSLGGKYEQYF. In DNA, the CDR3 is TGTGCCAGCAACTCCCTGGGGGGAAAATACGAGCAGTACTTC.

The chain links TRBV12-5 to TRBJ2-1, with 8 positions matching TRBD2. Germline-derived CDR1 and CDR2 are LGHNT and FRNRAP. There are 15 residues in the CDR3. V trimming: 4 bases; J trimming: 7 bases; junction bases outside the gene matches: 9. CDR3: CASGSPGLEFNEQFF. The CDR3 nucleotides are TGTGCTAGTGGTTCCCCGGGACTAGAGTTTAATGAGCAGTTCTTC. The full variable domain, with the rest looked up from reference TRBV12-5 and TRBJ2-1, is DARVTQTPRHKVTEMGQEVTMRCQPILGHNTVFWYRQTMMQGLELLAYFRNRAPLDDSGMPKDRFSAEMPDATLATLKIQPSEPRDSAVYFCASGSPGLEFNEQFFGPGTRLTVL.

The gene calls are TRBV19 and TRBJ1-1; 9 nucleotides line up with TRBD1. The CDR3 totals 15 residues. V lost 4 bases to trimming and J lost 7 bases; unmatched junction nucleotides: 10. CDR1 is LNHDA, CDR2 SQIVND, per germline (reference sequence). In nucleotides, the CDR3 is TGTGCCAGTAGTACCCGGGGACAGGGTTTGGGTGAAGCTTTCTTT. Its protein product is CASSTRGQGLGEAFF.

The chain uses TRBV5-6 and TRBJ1-2; 7 bases align to TRBD1. V lost 6 bases to trimming and J lost 4 bases; unmatched junction nucleotides: 9. The germline V gene encodes CDR1 SGHDT and CDR2 YYEEEE. This CDR3 has 14 residues. The CDR3 loop is CASTATGTIYGYTF. CDR3 DNA: TGTGCCAGCACCGCGACAGGGACCATCTATGGCTACACCTTC.

CDR3 sequence (DNA): TGCGCCAGCAGTGAAGTCAACAGGGGAGTTTACGAGCAGTACTTC. It codes for CASSEVNRGVYEQYF. This chain links TRBV10-2 with TRBJ2-7; 7 bases match TRBD1. Per germline, CDR1 WSHSY and CDR2 SAAADI. J gave up 4 bases and V 3 bases, and 9 bases lay outside the gene matches. The CDR3 is 15 amino acids.

V and J are TRBV6-4 and TRBJ1-1, with 7 bases that match TRBD1. The CDR3 is 14 residues long. Germline loops: CDR1 MRHNA, CDR2 SNTAGT. Losses at the gene ends were 6 bases for V and 4 bases for J; bases not matched to a gene: 8. In DNA form, the CDR3 reads TGTGCCAGCAGCGAGGGACAGTCGGGCACTGAAGCTTTCTTT. This sequence encodes CASSEGQSGTEAFF.

The V gene is TRBV2, the J gene TRBJ2-2; D unresolved. CDR1 and CDR2 (germline): SNHLY, FYNNEI. V shed 4 bases and J shed 5 bases, with 5 bases lying between them. The CDR3 is made up of 12 amino acids. The CDR3 region is CASSVYTGELFF. In nucleotides, the CDR3 is TGTGCCAGCAGTGTGTATACCGGGGAGCTGTTTTTT. Combining the CDR3 with reference TRBV2 and TRBJ2-2 gives the whole variable domain EPEVTQTPSHQVTQMGQEVILRCVPISNHLYFYWYRQILGQKVEFLVSFYNNEISEKSEIFDDQFSVERPDGSNFTLKIRSTKLEDSAMYFCASSVYTGELFFGEGSRLTVL.

J is TRBJ2-7 and V is TRBV7-2; D may be TRBD1 (5 bases). V was cut by 5 bases and J by 3 bases, with 11 bases left in between. This CDR3 is 13 amino acids long. CDR1 is SGHTA, CDR2 FQGNSA, per germline. CDR3 sequence: CASSIADSYEQYF. CDR3 sequence (DNA): TGTGCCAGCAGCATCGCCGACAGCTACGAGCAGTACTTC.

In DNA, the CDR3 is TGTGCCAGCAGCCTACTCACAGCCTATGGCTACACCTTC. Its protein is CASSLLTAYGYTF. The chain is built from TRBV28 and TRBJ1-2, with D uncertain. From germline, CDR1 is MDHEN and CDR2 SYDVKM. The CDR3 has 13 amino acids. V dropped 6 bases and J dropped 4 bases, with 12 bases sitting between them.